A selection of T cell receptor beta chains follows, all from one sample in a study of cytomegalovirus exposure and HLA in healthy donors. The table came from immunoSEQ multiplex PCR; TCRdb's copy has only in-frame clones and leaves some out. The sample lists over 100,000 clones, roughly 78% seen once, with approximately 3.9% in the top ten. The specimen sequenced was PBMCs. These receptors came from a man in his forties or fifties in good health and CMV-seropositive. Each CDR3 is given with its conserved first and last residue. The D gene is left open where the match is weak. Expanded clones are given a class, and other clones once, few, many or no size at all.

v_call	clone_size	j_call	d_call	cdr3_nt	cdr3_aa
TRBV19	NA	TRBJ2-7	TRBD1	TGTGCCAGTAGTCCTAGGACAGGGAACTACGAGCAGTACTTC	CASSPRTGNYEQYF
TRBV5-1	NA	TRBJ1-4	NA	TGCGCCAGCAGCTTGGCCCCCGGGCAGGGCTTACGTGAAAAACTGTTTTTT	CASSLAPGQGLREKLFF
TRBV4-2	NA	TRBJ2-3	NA	TGTGCCAGCAGCCAAGATCAGGGTAGAGCAGATACGCAGTATTTT	CASSQDQGRADTQYF
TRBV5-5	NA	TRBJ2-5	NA	TGTGCCAGCAGTAGGCGTGACAGCCTCCAAGAGACCCAGTACTTC	CASSRRDSLQETQYF
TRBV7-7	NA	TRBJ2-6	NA	TGTGCTAGCAGCCCCGGCGGAGGAGGGGGCCCTGGGGCCAACGTCCTGACTTTC	CASSPGGGGGPGANVLTF
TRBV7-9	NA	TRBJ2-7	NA	TGTGCCAGCAGCGCCTCGACAGCCTACGAGCAGTACTTC	CASSASTAYEQYF
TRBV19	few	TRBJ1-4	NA	TGTGCCAGTAGTTCCGACGTCGGGGAAAAACTGTTTTTT	CASSSDVGEKLFF
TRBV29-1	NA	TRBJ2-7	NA	TGCAGCGTTGAGACTCGGACAGAGCAGTACTTC	CSVETRTEQYF
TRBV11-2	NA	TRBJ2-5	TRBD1	TGTGCCAGCAGCCCCCGGACAGGGGAGACCCAGTACTTC	CASSPRTGETQYF
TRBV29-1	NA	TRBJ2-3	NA	TGCAGCGCGGCGGGCGCAGATACGCAGTATTTT	CSAAGADTQYF
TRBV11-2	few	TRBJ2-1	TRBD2	TGTGCCAGCAGCTTATTAACTAGCGGGAACAATGAGCAGTTCTTC	CASSLLTSGNNEQFF
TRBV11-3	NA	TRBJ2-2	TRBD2	TGTGCCAGCAGCTTAGCGGGAGGGTTCACCGGGGAGCTGTTTTTT	CASSLAGGFTGELFF
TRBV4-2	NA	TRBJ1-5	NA	TGTGCCAGCAGCCAAGATGCGGAGGCTCCATCCTATAGCAATCAGCCCCAGCATTTT	CASSQDAEAPSYSNQPQHF
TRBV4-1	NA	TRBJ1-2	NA	TGCGCCAGCAGCCTTCCAGGGTCTCTCTATGGCTACACCTTC	CASSLPGSLYGYTF
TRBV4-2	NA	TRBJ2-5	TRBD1	TGTGCCAGCAGCCTACGACAGGGGGGGGAAGAGACCCAGTACTTC	CASSLRQGGEETQYF
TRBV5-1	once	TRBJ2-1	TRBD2	TGCGCCAGCAGCCTAGCTAGCGGAGCCCTCTACAATGAGCAGTTCTTC	CASSLASGALYNEQFF
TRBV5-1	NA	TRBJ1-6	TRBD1	TGCGCCAGCAGCACCGGGACAGGGTGGTTGGGATCACCCCTCCACTTT	CASSTGTGWLGSPLHF